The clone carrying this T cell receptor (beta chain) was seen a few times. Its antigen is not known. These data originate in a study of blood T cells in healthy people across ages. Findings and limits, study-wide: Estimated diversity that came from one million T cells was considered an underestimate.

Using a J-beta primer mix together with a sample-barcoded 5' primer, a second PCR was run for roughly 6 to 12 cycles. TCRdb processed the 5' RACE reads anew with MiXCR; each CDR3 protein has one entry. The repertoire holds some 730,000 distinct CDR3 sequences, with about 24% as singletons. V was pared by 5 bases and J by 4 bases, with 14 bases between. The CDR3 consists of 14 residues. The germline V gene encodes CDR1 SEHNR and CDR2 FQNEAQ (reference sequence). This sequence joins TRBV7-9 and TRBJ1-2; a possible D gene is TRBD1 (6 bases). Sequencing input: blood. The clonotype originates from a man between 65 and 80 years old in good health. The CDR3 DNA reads TGTGCCAGCAGCGTTGACAGGAGCACCTATGGCTACACCTTC. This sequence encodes CASSVDRSTYGYTF.